Shown below are 7 T cell receptor beta chains from a single sample sequenced in a study of blood T cell repertoires in COVID-19. Clones were sequenced by immunoSEQ multiplex PCR, and TCRdb holds only the in-frame ones, with some missing. The sample contains approximately 40,000 clones, about 85% of which appear only once. The source material was peripheral blood. Source of these receptors: a man aged 55 to 70 with active or convalescent COVID-19.

The chain links TRBV7-6 to TRBJ2-1; D possibly corresponds to TRBD1 (5 bases). CDR1 and CDR2 (germline): SGHVS, FNYEAQ. Trimming removed 5 bases at V and 9 bases at J, with 11 bases between. The CDR3 runs 12 residues. As DNA, the CDR3 is TGTGCCAGCAGCCCCCCCCAGGGTGAGCAGTTCTTC. Amino acids: CASSPPQGEQFF.

The chain recombines TRBV10-2 with TRBJ2-5; 8 bases agree with TRBD2. The CDR3 totals 14 residues. The V gene end was trimmed by 2 bases and the J gene end by 5 bases; junction bases not matched to a gene: 4. The germline V gene encodes CDR1 WSHSY and CDR2 SAAADI. CDR3 nucleotides: TGCGCCAGCAGTGAGCCAGAGCGGGGGGAGACCCAGTACTTC. The encoded protein is CASSEPERGETQYF.

This clone appeared many times. The chain uses TRBV11-2 and TRBJ1-5; D call uncertain. V was clipped by 0 bases and J by 1 base, with 7 bases between them. The germline CDR1 and CDR2 sequences are SGHAT and FQNNGV. The length of the CDR3 is 15 residues. In nucleotides, the CDR3 is TGTGCCAGCAGCTTAGATTCCGTCAGCAATCAGCCCCAGCATTTT. Its translation is CASSLDSVSNQPQHF.

V usage is TRBV27 and J usage is TRBJ2-5; 9 bases agree with TRBD2. The CDR3 totals 17 residues. V lost 5 bases to trimming and J lost 4 bases; unmatched junction nucleotides: 14. Looked up from germline, CDR1 is MNHEY and CDR2 is SMNVEV (reference sequence). The CDR3 here is CASSARGSGRLGETQYF. The CDR3 DNA reads TGTGCCAGCAGTGCCCGGGGTAGCGGGAGACTGGGAGAGACCCAGTACTTC.

This chain links TRBV10-2 with TRBJ2-2; 13 bases line up with TRBD2. Trimming took 5 bases from V and 4 from J; bases not matched to a gene: 13. The CDR3 consists of 19 residues. Germline CDR1 reads WSHSY; CDR2 reads SAAADI. The CDR3 bases are TGCGCCAGCAGTTTTCCTGTCGGACTAGCGGGAGTAATCACCGGGGAGCTGTTTTTT. It codes for CASSFPVGLAGVITGELFF.

The J gene is TRBJ1-2, the V gene TRBV19; D may be TRBD1 (5 bases). The CDR3 sequence is 17 residues long. V was clipped by 6 bases and J by 2 bases, with 22 bases between them. Germline V gene data show CDR1 as LNHDA and CDR2 as SQIVND (reference sequence). The chain's CDR3 is CASSGPRDSLRNYGYTF. In DNA form, the CDR3 reads TGTGCCAGTAGCGGGCCCCGGGACTCCTTGAGGAACTATGGCTACACCTTC.

This chain links TRBV7-8 with TRBJ2-3, with D unresolved. V dropped 5 bases and J dropped 2 bases, with 5 bases sitting between them. The CDR3 totals 12 residues. CDR1 is SGHVS and CDR2 is FQNEAQ in the germline V gene. The CDR3 DNA reads TGTGCCAGCAGCCCAAACACAGATACGCAGTATTTT. Amino acids: CASSPNTDTQYF.